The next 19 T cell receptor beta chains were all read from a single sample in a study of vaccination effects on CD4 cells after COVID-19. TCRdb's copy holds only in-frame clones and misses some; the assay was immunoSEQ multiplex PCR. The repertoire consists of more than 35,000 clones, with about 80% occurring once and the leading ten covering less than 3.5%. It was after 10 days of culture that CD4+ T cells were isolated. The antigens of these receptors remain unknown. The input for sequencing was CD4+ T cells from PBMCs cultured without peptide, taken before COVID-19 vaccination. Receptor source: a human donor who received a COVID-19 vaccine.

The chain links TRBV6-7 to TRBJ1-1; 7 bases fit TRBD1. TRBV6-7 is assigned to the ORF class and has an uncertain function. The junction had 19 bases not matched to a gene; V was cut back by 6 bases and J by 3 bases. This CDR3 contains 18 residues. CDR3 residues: CASSRLRGRGGLDTEAFF. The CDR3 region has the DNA TGTGCCAGCAGCCGCTTGAGGGGGCGCGGAGGATTGGACACTGAAGCTTTCTTT.

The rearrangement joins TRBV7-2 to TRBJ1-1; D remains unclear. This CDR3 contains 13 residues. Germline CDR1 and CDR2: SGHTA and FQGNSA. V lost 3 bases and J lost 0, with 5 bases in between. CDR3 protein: CASSLTLNTEAFF. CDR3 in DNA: TGTGCCAGCAGCTTGACATTGAACACTGAAGCTTTCTTT.

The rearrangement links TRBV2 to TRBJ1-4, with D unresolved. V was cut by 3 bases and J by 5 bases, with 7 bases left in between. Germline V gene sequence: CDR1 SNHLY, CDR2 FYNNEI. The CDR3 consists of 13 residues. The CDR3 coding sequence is TGTGCCAGCAGTGAGGCGGGGAATGAAAAACTGTTTTTT. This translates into CASSEAGNEKLFF.

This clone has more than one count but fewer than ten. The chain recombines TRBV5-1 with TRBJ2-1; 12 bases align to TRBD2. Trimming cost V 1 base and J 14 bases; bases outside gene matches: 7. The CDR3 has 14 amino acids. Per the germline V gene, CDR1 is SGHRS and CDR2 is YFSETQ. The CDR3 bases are TGCGCCAGCAGCTTGAGCCTAGCGGGGGGGGGAGAGTTCTTC. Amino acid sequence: CASSLSLAGGGEFF.

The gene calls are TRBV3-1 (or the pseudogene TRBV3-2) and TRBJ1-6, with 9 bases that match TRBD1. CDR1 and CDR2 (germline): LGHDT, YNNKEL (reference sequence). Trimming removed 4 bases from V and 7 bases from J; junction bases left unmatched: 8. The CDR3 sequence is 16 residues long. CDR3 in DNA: TGTGCCAGCAGCCCTGGCCGGGACAGGGTGAATTCACCCCTCCACTTT. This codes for CASSPGRDRVNSPLHF.

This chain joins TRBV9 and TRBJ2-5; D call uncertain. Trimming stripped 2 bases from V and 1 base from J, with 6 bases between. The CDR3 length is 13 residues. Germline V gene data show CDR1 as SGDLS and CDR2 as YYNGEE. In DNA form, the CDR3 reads TGTGCCAGCAGCGTTAGCCCCCAAGAGACCCAGTACTTC. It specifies CASSVSPQETQYF.

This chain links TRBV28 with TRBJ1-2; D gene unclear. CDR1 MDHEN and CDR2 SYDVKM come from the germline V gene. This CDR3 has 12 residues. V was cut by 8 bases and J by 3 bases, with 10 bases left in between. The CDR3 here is CASERTDYGYTF. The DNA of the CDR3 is TGTGCCAGCGAACGGACCGACTATGGCTACACCTTC.

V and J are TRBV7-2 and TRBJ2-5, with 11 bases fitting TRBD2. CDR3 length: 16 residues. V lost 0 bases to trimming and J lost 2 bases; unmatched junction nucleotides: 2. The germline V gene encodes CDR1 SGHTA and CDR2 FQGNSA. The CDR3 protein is CASSLALAGGQETQYF. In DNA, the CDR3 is TGTGCCAGCAGCTTAGCTCTAGCGGGGGGACAAGAGACCCAGTACTTC.

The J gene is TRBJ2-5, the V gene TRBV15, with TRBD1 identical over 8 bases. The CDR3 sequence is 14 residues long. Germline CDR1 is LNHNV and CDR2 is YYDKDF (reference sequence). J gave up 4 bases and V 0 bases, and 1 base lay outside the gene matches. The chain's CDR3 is CATSRDRGPETQYF. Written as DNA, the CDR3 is TGTGCCACCAGCAGAGACAGGGGGCCAGAGACCCAGTACTTC.

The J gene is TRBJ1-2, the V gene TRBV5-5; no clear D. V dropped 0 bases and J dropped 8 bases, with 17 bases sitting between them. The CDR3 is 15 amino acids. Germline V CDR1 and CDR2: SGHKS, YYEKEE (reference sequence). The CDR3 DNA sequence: TGTGCCAGCAGCTTGGCCTTGGGGATCCCGCAGGGCTACACCTTC. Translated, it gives CASSLALGIPQGYTF.

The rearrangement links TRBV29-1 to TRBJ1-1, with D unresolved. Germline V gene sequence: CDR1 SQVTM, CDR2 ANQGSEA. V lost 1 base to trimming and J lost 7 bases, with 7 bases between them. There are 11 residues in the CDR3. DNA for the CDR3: TGCAGCGTTGAAGTGGCGGATGAAGCTTTCTTT. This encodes CSVEVADEAFF.

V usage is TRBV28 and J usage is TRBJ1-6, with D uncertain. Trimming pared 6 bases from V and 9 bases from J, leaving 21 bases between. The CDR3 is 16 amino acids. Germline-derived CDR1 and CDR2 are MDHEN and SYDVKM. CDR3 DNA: TGTGCCAGCAGCCCCCCAGGACTCCCAGAAGGTTCACCCCTCCACTTT. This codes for CASSPPGLPEGSPLHF.

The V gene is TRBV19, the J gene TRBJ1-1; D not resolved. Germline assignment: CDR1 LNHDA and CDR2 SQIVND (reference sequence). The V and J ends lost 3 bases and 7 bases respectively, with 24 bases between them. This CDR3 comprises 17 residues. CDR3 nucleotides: TGTGCCAGTAGTATGATATATGTCGGCATAGGATCGGGTGAAGCTTTCTTT. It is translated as CASSMIYVGIGSGEAFF.

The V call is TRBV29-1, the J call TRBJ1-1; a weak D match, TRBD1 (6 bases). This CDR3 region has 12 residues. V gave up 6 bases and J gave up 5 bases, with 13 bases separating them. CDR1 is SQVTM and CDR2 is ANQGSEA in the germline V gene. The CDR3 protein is CSVANRGTEAFF. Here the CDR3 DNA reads TGCAGCGTGGCTAATAGGGGGACTGAAGCTTTCTTT.

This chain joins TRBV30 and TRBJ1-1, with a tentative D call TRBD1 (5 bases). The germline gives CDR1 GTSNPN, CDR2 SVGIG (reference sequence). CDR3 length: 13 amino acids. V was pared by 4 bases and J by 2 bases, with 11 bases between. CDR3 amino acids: CAWNGRTNTEAFF. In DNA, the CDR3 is TGTGCCTGGAACGGCCGGACAAACACTGAAGCTTTCTTT.

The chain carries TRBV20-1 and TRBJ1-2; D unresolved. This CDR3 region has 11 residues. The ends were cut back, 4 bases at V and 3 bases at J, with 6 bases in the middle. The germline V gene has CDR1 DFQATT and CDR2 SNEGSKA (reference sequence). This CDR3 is CSAISYYGYTF. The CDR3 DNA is TGCAGTGCTATCAGCTACTATGGCTACACCTTC.

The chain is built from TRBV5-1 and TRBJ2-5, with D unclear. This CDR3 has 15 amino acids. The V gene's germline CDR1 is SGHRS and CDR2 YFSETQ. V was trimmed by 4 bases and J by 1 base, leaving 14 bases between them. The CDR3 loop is CASSAPKGIQETQYF. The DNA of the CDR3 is TGCGCCAGCAGCGCACCCAAAGGGATCCAAGAGACCCAGTACTTC.

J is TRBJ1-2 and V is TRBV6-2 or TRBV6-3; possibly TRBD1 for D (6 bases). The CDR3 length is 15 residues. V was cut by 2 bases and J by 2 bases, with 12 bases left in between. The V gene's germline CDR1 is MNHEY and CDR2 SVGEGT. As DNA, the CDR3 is TGTGCCAGCAGTTACGAGTGGGGGCGGAACTATGGCTACACCTTC. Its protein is CASSYEWGRNYGYTF.

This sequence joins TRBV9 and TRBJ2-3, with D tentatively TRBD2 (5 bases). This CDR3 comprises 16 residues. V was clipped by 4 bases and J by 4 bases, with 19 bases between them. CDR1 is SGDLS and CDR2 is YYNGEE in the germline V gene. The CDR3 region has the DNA TGTGCCAGCAGCCCCGGCGCGGGTAGCAGCCCAGATACGCAGTATTTT. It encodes CASSPGAGSSPDTQYF.